The source of this T cell receptor (beta chain) is a study of blood T cell repertoires in COVID-19. Only in-frame clones appear in the TCRdb table, and some are missing; sequencing was by immunoSEQ multiplex PCR. Among 270,000 or so clones listed, 86% were seen once. This receptor was obtained from a woman in her twenties or thirties with active or convalescent COVID-19. Sequenced input: peripheral blood.

The DNA for the CDR3 is TGTGCCAGCAGCCTGGGACTAGCGGGGTCCTTCCAAGAGACCCAGTACTTC. Translated, it gives CASSLGLAGSFQETQYF. V usage is TRBV7-9 and J usage is TRBJ2-5; 13 bases align to TRBD2. CDR1 and CDR2 from the germline V gene are SEHNR and FQNEAQ (reference sequence). This CDR3 region has 17 residues. Unmatched junction bases numbered 7, after V lost 5 bases and J lost 1 base. Complete variable domain (other parts from reference TRBV7-9 and TRBJ2-5): DTGVSQNPRHKITKRGQNVTFRCDPISEHNRLYWYRQTLGQGPEFLTYFQNEAQLEKSRLLSDRFSAERPKGSFSTLEIQRTEQGDSAMYLCASSLGLAGSFQETQYFGPGTRLLVL.